These 24 T cell receptor beta chains came from one sample sequenced in a study of identical twins (dated by TCRdb to the mid-2010s). The protocol used for the library was 5' RACE. TCRdb names Illumina HiSeq 2000 as the instrument used. TCRdb reworked the public reads: Q25 trimming with fastp, MiXCR clone assembly, productive beta chains retained. CDR3 protein sequences are deduplicated, and each keeps its most common genes and DNA. A total of 500,000 or so distinct CDR3 sequences appear in this sample, around an eighth of them only once. Of the sample, 0.95% to 1% falls within the top ten clones. These data also featured in a second study, about yellow fever vaccine responses in identical twins.

The specimen sequenced was CD4+ T cells sorted from blood. The receptors were sampled from a woman younger than 35 in good health.

V and J are TRBV6-1 and TRBJ2-7; TRBD1 might be the D (5 bases). Germline CDR1 reads MNHNS; CDR2 reads SASEGT. The germline V and J ends were trimmed by 7 bases and 2 bases, with 21 bases remaining between them. The CDR3 is made up of 16 amino acids. The CDR3 coding sequence is TGTGCCAGCACACCAAGAAGGGGCGCCCTGACCTACGAGCAGTACTTC. This sequence encodes CASTPRRGALTYEQYF.

In its sample, this clonotype was seen many times. This chain connects TRBV5-1 to TRBJ2-1; TRBD2 matches at 9 bases. This CDR3 comprises 16 residues. Per the germline V gene, CDR1 is SGHRS and CDR2 is YFSETQ. The ends lost 4 bases at V and 5 bases at J; junction bases unmatched: 10. CDR3 nucleotides: TGCGCCAGCAGCCTAAAAGGGAGCGGGGGGAACAATGAGCAGTTCTTC. As protein: CASSLKGSGGNNEQFF. The full variable domain, rest sourced from reference TRBV5-1 and TRBJ2-1, is KAGVTQTPRYLIKTRGQQVTLSCSPISGHRSVSWYQQTPGQGLQFLFEYFSETQRNKGNFPGRFSGRQFSNSRSEMNVSTLELGDSALYLCASSLKGSGGNNEQFFGPGTRLTVL.

This clonotype has a count of ten or more. The chain carries TRBV5-1 and TRBJ2-3; D is unresolved. The V end was cut by 2 bases, the J end by 5 bases, with 6 bases between. Germline V gene data show CDR1 as SGHRS and CDR2 as YFSETQ. This CDR3 is 12 amino acids long. CDR3 sequence reads: CASSFRRDTQYF. DNA for the CDR3: TGCGCCAGCAGCTTTCGCCGAGATACGCAGTATTTT.

This clonotype was seen more than once but under ten times. The J gene is TRBJ2-1, the V gene TRBV6-5; D is unresolved. The CDR3 has 11 amino acids. V was cut by 2 bases and J by 9 bases, with 5 bases left in between. CDR1 is MNHEY, CDR2 SVGAGI, per germline. CDR3 in DNA: TGTGCCAGCAGTTACGGTGGTGAGCAGTTCTTC. This gives the protein CASSYGGEQFF.

The CDR3 sequence: CASSLAGLVGEQYF. The CDR3 DNA reads as TGTGCCAGCAGCTTAGCGGGACTAGTCGGCGAGCAGTACTTC. The chain uses TRBV11-2 and TRBJ2-7, with TRBD2 identical over 8 bases. This CDR3 comprises 14 residues. With V trimmed by 1 base and J by 6 bases, 5 bases remained unmatched. Looked up from germline, CDR1 is SGHAT and CDR2 is FQNNGV.

This clonotype has just a few counts. This chain links TRBV4-2 with TRBJ1-3; maybe TRBD1 (5 bases). Between the trimmed V and J ends, which lost 0 bases and 2 bases, there was a span of 11 bases. CDR3 size: 16 residues. Germline V gene lookup returns CDR1 LGHNA and CDR2 YNFKEQ. The CDR3 nucleotides read TGTGCCAGCAGCCAAGAAGGGGAAGGGGCTGGAAACACCATATATTTT. It encodes CASSQEGEGAGNTIYF.

The gene calls are TRBV20-1 and TRBJ2-7, with a tentative D call TRBD2 (6 bases). CDR3 size: 16 residues. CDR1 is DFQATT and CDR2 is SNEGSKA in the germline V gene (reference sequence). The ends were cut back, 3 bases at V and 1 base at J, with 19 bases in the middle. The CDR3 is CSASFLRLGISYEQYF. CDR3 DNA sequence: TGCAGTGCTAGTTTTTTGAGACTAGGGATATCCTACGAGCAGTACTTC.

This clonotype came up many times. The chain uses TRBV12-3 or TRBV12-4 and TRBJ2-5; 10 bases agree with TRBD2. The CDR3 is 15 residues long. The V gene end was trimmed by 6 bases and the J gene end by 2 bases; junction bases not matched to a gene: 6. CDR3 in DNA: TGTGCCAGCAGGGGGCTGGGACTAGCGCAAGAGACCCAGTACTTC. The encoded protein is CASRGLGLAQETQYF.

This clonotype was picked up many times. The gene calls are TRBV12-3 or TRBV12-4 and TRBJ1-2; D is unclear. V was clipped by 6 bases and J by 1 base, with 3 bases between them. This CDR3 contains 11 residues. The CDR3 protein is CASSSNYGYTF. CDR3 nucleotide sequence: TGTGCCAGCAGCAGTAACTATGGCTACACCTTC.

V is TRBV6-2 or TRBV6-3 and J is TRBJ2-1, with 7 bases lining up with TRBD2. The CDR3 consists of 14 residues. The trim removed 6 bases at V and 0 bases at J, leaving 2 bases unmatched. From germline, CDR1 is MNHEY and CDR2 SVGEGT. DNA for the CDR3: TGTGCCAGCAGGAGGGACTACTCCTACAATGAGCAGTTCTTC. This sequence encodes CASRRDYSYNEQFF.

This clonotype was seen ten or more times. The rearrangement joins TRBV20-1 to TRBJ2-7; D is perhaps TRBD1 or TRBD2 (5 bases each). Germline V gene sequence: CDR1 DFQATT, CDR2 SNEGSKA (reference sequence). The CDR3 totals 15 residues. V was cut by 3 bases and J by 4 bases, with 19 bases left in between. The CDR3 here is CSASGNRDDPYEQYF. DNA of the CDR3: TGCAGTGCTAGTGGAAACCGGGACGACCCATACGAGCAGTACTTC.

This clonotype was seen only a few times. The rearrangement uses TRBV9 and TRBJ2-2, with D hard to call. CDR3 length: 15 amino acids. V lost 2 bases and J 2 bases, leaving 10 bases between the germline ends. Per the germline V gene, CDR1 is SGDLS and CDR2 is YYNGEE. CDR3 region: CASSVRAANTGELFF. The DNA for the CDR3 is TGTGCCAGCAGCGTCCGGGCAGCAAACACCGGGGAGCTGTTTTTT.

The chain employs TRBV7-9 and TRBJ2-5; 8 bases line up with TRBD1. The CDR3 has 16 amino acids. Germline V lookup: CDR1 SEHNR, CDR2 FQNEAQ (reference sequence). J gave up 4 bases and V 0 bases, and 7 bases lay outside the gene matches. This CDR3 reads CASSLAVAGGRETQYF. The CDR3 coding sequence is TGTGCCAGCAGCTTAGCGGTGGCAGGGGGCAGAGAGACCCAGTACTTC.

In regard to this clonotype: A junction boundary mismatches the germline segment, possibly from a read error. The chain links TRBV2 to TRBJ2-2; 7 bases align to TRBD1. The CDR3 length is 15 residues. Per the germline V gene, CDR1 is SNHLY and CDR2 is FYNNEI. CDR3 region: CASSEDRQGTGELFF. For the CDR3, the DNA is TGCGCCAGCAGTGAAGATAGACAGGGCACCGGGGAGCTGTTTTTT. The full variable domain, with the rest looked up from reference TRBV2 and TRBJ2-2, is EPEVTQTPSHQVTQMGQEVILRCVPISNHLYFYWYRQILGQKVEFLVSFYNNEISEKSEIFDDQFSVERPDGSNFTLKIRSTKLEDSAMYFCASSEDRQGTGELFFGEGSRLTVL.

This clonotype was found a few times. The CDR3 is CASSFLARGRGELFF. The CDR3 bases are TGTGCCAGCAGTTTTCTAGCGAGAGGCCGCGGGGAGCTGTTTTTT. V gene TRBV12-3 or TRBV12-4 combines with J gene TRBJ2-2; weak D call: TRBD2 (6 bases). CDR3 size: 15 residues. Trimming cost V 3 bases and J 7 bases, with 15 bases left between them.

A single count supports this clonotype. The chain joins TRBV20-1 to TRBJ1-1, with D unclear. Per the germline V gene, CDR1 is DFQATT and CDR2 is SNEGSKA (reference sequence). Deletions cut 0 bases from V and 1 base from J, with 12 bases between. The CDR3 has 15 amino acids. CDR3 protein: CSARERGMGNTEAFF. The CDR3 bases are TGCAGTGCTAGAGAGAGAGGGATGGGGAACACTGAAGCTTTCTTT.

The genes are TRBV28 and TRBJ1-1, with 11 nucleotides matching TRBD1. CDR3 length equals 16 residues. The V gene end was trimmed by 5 bases and the J gene end by 3 bases; junction bases not matched to a gene: 8. The V gene's germline CDR1 is MDHEN and CDR2 SYDVKM. In nucleotides, the CDR3 is TGTGCCAGCAGTCCCCGTGGGACAGGGGGAGACACTGAAGCTTTCTTT. Its translation: CASSPRGTGGDTEAFF. Full variable domain (missing parts from reference TRBV28 and TRBJ1-1): DVKVTQSSRYLVKRTGEKVFLECVQDMDHENMFWYRQDPGLGLRLIYFSYDVKMKEKGDIPEGYSVSREKKERFSLILESASTNQTSMYLCASSPRGTGGDTEAFFGQGTRLTVV.

The chain uses TRBV20-1 and TRBJ2-3; TRBD2 might be the D (6 bases). This CDR3 is built from 15 residues. V gave up 5 bases and J gave up 4 bases, with 19 bases separating them. The germline V gene encodes CDR1 DFQATT and CDR2 SNEGSKA (reference sequence). The CDR3 protein is CSARSGSELADTQYF. CDR3 nucleotides: TGCAGTGCTCGTAGCGGATCAGAATTGGCAGATACGCAGTATTTT.

The CDR3 loop reads CSARVERETNTGELFF. In DNA form, the CDR3 reads TGCAGTGCTAGAGTAGAGCGGGAGACGAACACCGGGGAGCTGTTTTTT. The V and J genes are TRBV20-1 and TRBJ2-2, with TRBD2 identical over 8 bases. J gave up 0 bases and V 1 base, and 4 bases lay outside the gene matches. The CDR3 loop spans 16 amino acids. Germline CDR1 is DFQATT and CDR2 is SNEGSKA (reference sequence).

The chain couples TRBV12-3 or TRBV12-4 to TRBJ2-6; D is unclear. The CDR3 length is 14 residues. V dropped 7 bases and J dropped 4 bases, with 11 bases sitting between them. CDR3 residues: CASILSAGANVLTF. The CDR3 nucleotides read TGTGCCAGCATCCTTAGTGCCGGGGCCAACGTCCTGACTTTC.

This clonotype occurred a few times. In nucleotides, the CDR3 is TGCAGTGCAAATATGGGTCCCCGGGGGGTAGATACGCAGTATTTT. It translates to CSANMGPRGVDTQYF. V is TRBV20-1 and J is TRBJ2-3, with 7 nucleotides matching TRBD2. The CDR3 extends over 15 amino acids. Germline lookup yields CDR1 DFQATT and CDR2 SNEGSKA (reference sequence). The V and J ends lost 6 bases and 5 bases, in that order; junction bases with no gene match: 14.

The J gene is TRBJ1-6, the V gene TRBV5-1; D is ambiguous. The CDR3 runs to 14 residues. The V end was cut by 3 bases, the J end by 7 bases, with 11 bases between. CDR1 is SGHRS and CDR2 is YFSETQ in the germline V gene. Written as DNA, the CDR3 is TGCGCCAGCAGCTCAAAGGTCCCGAATTCACCCCTCCACTTT. Translated: CASSSKVPNSPLHF.

This rearrangement joins TRBV4-3 to TRBJ2-2; 8 positions agree with TRBD2. With V trimmed by 0 bases and J by 2 bases, 5 bases remained unmatched. Germline V lookup: CDR1 LGHNA, CDR2 YSLEER. CDR3 length: 17 amino acids. This chain's CDR3 is CASSQESLAANTGELFF. The CDR3 region has the DNA TGCGCCAGCAGCCAAGAGTCACTAGCGGCCAACACCGGGGAGCTGTTTTTT.

This rearrangement joins TRBV6-1 to TRBJ1-2; D unclear. The CDR3 has 15 amino acids. V was shortened by 6 bases and J by 4 bases, with 18 bases between the two germline ends. Germline-derived CDR1 and CDR2 are MNHNS and SASEGT. The CDR3 region is CASRKGVDGTYGYTF. Written as DNA, the CDR3 is TGTGCCAGCAGAAAGGGCGTGGACGGCACCTATGGCTACACCTTC.